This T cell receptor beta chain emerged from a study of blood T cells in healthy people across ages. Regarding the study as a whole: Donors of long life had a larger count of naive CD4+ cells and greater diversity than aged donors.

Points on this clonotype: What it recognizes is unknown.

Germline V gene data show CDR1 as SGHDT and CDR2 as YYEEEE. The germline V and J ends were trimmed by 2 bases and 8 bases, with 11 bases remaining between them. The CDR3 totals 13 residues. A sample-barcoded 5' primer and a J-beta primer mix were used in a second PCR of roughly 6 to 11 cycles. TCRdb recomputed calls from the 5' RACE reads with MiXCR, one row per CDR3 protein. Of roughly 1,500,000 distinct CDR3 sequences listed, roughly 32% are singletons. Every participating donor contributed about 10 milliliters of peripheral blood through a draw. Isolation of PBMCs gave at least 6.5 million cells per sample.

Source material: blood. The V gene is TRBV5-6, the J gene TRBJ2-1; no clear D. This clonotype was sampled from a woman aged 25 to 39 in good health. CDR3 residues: CASSLGHPDEQFF. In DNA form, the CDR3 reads TGTGCCAGCAGCTTAGGGCACCCGGATGAGCAGTTCTTC.